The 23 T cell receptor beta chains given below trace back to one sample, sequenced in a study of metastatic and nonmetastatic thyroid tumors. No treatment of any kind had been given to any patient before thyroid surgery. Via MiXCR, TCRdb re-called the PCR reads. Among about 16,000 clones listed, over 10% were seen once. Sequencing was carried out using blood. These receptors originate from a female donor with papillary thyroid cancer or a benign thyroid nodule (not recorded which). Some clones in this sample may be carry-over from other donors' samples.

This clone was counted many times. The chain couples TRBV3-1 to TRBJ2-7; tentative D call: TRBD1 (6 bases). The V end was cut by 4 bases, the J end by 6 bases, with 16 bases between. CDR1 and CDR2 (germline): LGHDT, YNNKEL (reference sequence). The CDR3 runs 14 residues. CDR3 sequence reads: CASSPQGSLGEQYF. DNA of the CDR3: TGTGCCAGCAGCCCACAGGGATCTTTGGGCGAGCAGTACTTC.

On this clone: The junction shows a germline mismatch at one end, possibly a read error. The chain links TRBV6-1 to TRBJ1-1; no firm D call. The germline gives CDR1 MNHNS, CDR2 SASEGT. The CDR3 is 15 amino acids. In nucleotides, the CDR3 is TGTGCCAGCATGTCGAGATTCGGGGAGTCGGTTGAAGCTTTGTTT. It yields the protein CASMSRFGESVEALF.

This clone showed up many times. The CDR3 loop is CASNHAGLRPEQYF. The CDR3 DNA sequence: TGCGCCAGCAACCACGCGGGACTCAGGCCCGAGCAGTACTTC. The chain uses TRBV4-1 and TRBJ2-7; tentatively, D is TRBD2 (6 bases). Germline CDR1 MGHRA, CDR2 YSYEKL. CDR3 size: 14 residues. V was trimmed by 7 bases and J by 6 bases, leaving 19 bases between them.

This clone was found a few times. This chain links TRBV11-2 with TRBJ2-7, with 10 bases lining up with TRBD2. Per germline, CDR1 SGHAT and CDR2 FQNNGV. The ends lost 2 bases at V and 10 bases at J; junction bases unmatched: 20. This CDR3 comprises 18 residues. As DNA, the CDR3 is TGTGCCAGCAGCTTATTACCAGAAAGGACTAGCGGTGTTCCGGAACAGTACTTC. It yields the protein CASSLLPERTSGVPEQYF.

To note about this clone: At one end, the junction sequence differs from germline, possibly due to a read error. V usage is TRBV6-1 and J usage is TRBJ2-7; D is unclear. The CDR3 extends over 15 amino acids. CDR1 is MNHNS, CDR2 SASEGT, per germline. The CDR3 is CASSESVPLWYEQYF. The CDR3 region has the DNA TGCGCCAGCAGTGAGTCAGTGCCCCTGTGGTACGAGCAGTACTTC.

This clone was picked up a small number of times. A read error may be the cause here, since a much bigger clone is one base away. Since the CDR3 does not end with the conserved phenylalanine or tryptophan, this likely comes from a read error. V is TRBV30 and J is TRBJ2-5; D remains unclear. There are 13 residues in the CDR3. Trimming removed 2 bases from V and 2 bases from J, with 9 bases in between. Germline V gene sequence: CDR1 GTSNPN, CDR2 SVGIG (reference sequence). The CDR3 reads CAWSWGVQETQYL. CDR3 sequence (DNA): TGTGCCTGGAGTTGGGGTGTGCAAGAGACCCAGTACCTC.

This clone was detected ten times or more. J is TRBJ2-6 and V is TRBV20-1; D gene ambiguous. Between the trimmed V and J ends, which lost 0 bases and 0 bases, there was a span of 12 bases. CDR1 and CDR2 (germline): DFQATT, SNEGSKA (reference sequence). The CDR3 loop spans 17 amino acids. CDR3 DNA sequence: TGCAGTGCTAGAGATCTAATCTCACGCTCTGGGGCCAACGTCCTGACTTTC. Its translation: CSARDLISRSGANVLTF.

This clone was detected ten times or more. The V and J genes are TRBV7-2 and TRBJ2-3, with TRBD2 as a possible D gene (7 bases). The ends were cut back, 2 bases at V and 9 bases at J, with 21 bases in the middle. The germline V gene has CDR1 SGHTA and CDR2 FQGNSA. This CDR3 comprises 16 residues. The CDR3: CASSLQTSRGGSTQYF. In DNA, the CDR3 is TGTGCCAGCAGCTTACAGACTAGCCGAGGGGGGAGCACGCAGTATTTT.

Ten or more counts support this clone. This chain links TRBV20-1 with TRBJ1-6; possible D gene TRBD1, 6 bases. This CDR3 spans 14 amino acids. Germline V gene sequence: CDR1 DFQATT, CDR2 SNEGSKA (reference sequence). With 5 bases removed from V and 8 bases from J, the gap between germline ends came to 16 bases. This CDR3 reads CSAYGTGFDSPLHF. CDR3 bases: TGCAGTGCTTACGGAACAGGGTTTGATTCACCCCTCCACTTT.

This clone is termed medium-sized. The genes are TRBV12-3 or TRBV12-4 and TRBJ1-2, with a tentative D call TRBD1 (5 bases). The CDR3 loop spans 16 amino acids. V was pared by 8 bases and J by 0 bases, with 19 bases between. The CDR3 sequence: CASPRAWTSANYGYTF. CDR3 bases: TGTGCCAGCCCCCGCGCCTGGACATCAGCTAACTATGGCTACACCTTC.

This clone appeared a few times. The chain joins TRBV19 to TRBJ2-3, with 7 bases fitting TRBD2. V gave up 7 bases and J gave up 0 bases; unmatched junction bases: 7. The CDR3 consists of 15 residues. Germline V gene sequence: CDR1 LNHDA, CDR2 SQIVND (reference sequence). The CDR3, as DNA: TGTGCCAGTAAATCCCTAGCGGCTAGCACAGATACGCAGTATTTT. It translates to CASKSLAASTDTQYF.

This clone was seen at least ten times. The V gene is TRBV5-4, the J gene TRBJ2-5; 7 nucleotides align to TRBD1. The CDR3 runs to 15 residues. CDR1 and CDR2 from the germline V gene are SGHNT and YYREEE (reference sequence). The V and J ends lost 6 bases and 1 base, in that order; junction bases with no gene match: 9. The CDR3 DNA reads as TGTGCCAGCAAGAGAAACAGGGGAACCCAAGAGACCCAGTACTTC. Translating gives CASKRNRGTQETQYF. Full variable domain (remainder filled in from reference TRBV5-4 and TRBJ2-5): ETGVTQSPTHLIKTRGQQVTLRCSSQSGHNTVSWYQQALGQGPQFIFQYYREEENGRGNFPPRFSGLQFPNYSSELNVNALELDDSALYLCASKRNRGTQETQYFGPGTRLLVL.

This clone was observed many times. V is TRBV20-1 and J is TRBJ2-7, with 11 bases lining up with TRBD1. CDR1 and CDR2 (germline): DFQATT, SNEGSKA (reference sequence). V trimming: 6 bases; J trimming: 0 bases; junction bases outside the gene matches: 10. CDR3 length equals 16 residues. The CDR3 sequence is CSASGQGAAYSYEQYF. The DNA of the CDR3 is TGCAGTGCCTCTGGACAGGGGGCCGCATACTCCTACGAGCAGTACTTC.

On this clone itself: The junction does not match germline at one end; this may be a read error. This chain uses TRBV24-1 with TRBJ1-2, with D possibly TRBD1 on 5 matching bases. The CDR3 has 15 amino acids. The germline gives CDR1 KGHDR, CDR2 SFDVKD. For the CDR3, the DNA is TGTGCCGCCAGTGACCGAACGGGGCGGGGGACTGGCTACACCTTC. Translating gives CAASDRTGRGTGYTF.

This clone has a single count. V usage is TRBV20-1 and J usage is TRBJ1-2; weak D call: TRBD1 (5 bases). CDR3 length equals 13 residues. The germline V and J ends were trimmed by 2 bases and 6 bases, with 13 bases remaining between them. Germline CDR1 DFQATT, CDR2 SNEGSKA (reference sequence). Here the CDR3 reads CSARSPGVNGYTF. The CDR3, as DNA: TGCAGTGCTAGAAGCCCGGGGGTAAATGGCTACACCTTC.

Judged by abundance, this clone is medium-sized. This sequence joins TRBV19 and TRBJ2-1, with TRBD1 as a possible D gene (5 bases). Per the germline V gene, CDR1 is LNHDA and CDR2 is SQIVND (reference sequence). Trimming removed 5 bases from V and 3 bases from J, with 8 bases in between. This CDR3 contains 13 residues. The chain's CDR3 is CASSLTVYNEQFF. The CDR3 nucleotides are TGTGCCAGTAGTCTGACAGTCTACAATGAGCAGTTCTTC.

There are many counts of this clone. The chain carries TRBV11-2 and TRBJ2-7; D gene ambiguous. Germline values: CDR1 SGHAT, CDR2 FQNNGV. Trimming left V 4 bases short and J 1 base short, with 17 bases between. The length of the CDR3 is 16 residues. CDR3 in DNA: TGTGCCAGCAGCTCTGTCATCTACTTCCAGTCCTACGAGCAGTACTTC. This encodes CASSSVIYFQSYEQYF.

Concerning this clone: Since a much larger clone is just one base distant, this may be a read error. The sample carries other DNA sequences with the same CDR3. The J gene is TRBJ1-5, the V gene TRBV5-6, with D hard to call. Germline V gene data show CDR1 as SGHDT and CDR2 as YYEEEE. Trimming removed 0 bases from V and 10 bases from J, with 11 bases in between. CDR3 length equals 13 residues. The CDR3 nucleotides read TGTGCCAGCAGCTTGGACCTGAGAGGTCCCCAGCATTTT. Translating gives CASSLDLRGPQHF. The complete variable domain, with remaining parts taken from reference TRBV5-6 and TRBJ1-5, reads DAGVTQSPTHLIKTRGQQVTLRCSPKSGHDTVSWYQQALGQGPQFIFQYYEEEERQRGNFPDRFSGHQFPNYSSELNVNALLLGDSALYLCASSLDLRGPQHFGDGTRLSIL.

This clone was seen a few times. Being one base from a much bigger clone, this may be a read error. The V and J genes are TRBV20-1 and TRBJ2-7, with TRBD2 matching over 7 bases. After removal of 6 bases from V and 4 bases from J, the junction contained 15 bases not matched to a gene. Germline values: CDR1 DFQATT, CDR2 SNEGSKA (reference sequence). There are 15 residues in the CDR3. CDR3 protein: CSAMNVGGPRYEQYF. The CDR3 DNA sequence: TGCAGTGCGATGAACGTGGGAGGGCCCCGGTACGAGCAGTACTTC.

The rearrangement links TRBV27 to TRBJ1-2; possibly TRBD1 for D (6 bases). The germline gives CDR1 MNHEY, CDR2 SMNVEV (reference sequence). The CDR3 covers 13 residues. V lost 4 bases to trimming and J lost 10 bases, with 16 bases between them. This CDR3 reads CASSYRGAHFYTF. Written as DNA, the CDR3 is TGTGCCAGCAGTTACCGGGGGGCACATTTCTACACCTTC.

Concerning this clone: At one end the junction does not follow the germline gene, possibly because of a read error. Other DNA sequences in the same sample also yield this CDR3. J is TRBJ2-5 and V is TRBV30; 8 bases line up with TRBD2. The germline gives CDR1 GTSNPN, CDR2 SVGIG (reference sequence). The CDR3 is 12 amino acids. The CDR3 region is CAWAGGQETQYF. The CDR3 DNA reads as TGTGCCTGGGCGGGAGGCCAAGAGACACAGTACTTC.

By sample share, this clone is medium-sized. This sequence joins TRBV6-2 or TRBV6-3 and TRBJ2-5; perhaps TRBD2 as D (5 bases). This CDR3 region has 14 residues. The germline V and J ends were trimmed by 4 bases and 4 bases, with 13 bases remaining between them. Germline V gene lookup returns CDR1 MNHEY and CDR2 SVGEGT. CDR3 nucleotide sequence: TGTGCCAGCAGTTCCGTTGGTAGCGTAGAGACCCAGTACTTC. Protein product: CASSSVGSVETQYF.

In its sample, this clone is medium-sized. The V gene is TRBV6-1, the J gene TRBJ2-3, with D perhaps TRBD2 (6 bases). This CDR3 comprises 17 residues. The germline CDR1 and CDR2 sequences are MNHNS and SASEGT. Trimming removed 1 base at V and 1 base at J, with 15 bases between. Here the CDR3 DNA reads TGTGCCAGCAGTGAAGGGGGGGATTCTTCCCGCACAGATACGCAGTATTTT. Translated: CASSEGGDSSRTDTQYF.